One sample yielded the 26 T cell receptor beta chains listed below, sequenced in a study of shared clonotypes between healthy human individuals (dated by TCRdb to the early 2020s). To prepare the library, the immunoSEQ multiplex PCR assay was applied. This is the immuneACCESS table as TCRdb keeps it, with only in-frame sequences that have V and J called. A part of the clones is gone; compared with another copy, unresolved V genes explain less than half, and the rest is unexplained. This sample gives 2 million to 3 million clones in total; over 85% of them show up just once. The ten most abundant clones make up roughly 0.39% of the sample. The sample taken for sequencing was naive CD4+ T cells from PBMCs. In the paper's terms, the cell subset or site label means: CD45RA+ positively selected. All receptors derive from a man aged 18 to 29 in good health. Some clones in this sample may be carry-over from other donors' samples.

The J gene is TRBJ1-2, the V gene TRBV4-1, with a tentative D call TRBD1 (6 bases). In germline, CDR1 is MGHRA, CDR2 YSYEKL. The CDR3 totals 18 residues. Trimming stripped 0 bases from V and 3 bases from J, with 20 bases between. The CDR3 DNA is TGCGCCAGCAGCCAAGATGTAGGACAGCGGGTGTCCCACTATGGCTACACCTTC. Amino acids: CASSQDVGQRVSHYGYTF.

V usage is TRBV10-1 and J usage is TRBJ2-3; 10 bases match TRBD2. CDR1 is WNHNN, CDR2 SYGVQD, per germline (reference sequence). The CDR3 sequence is 14 residues long. V gave up 6 bases and J gave up 4 bases; unmatched junction bases: 4. CDR3 region: CASSELAGADTQYF. The CDR3 coding sequence is TGCGCCAGCAGCGAGCTAGCGGGAGCAGATACGCAGTATTTT.

This CDR3 is CASSQALGGIYEQYF. The CDR3, as DNA: TGTGCCAGCAGCCAAGCCCTTGGGGGGATATACGAGCAGTACTTC. This chain connects TRBV4-2 to TRBJ2-7; possibly TRBD2 for D (6 bases). The CDR3 loop spans 15 amino acids. Germline CDR1 and CDR2: LGHNA and YNFKEQ. V was cut by 1 base and J by 4 bases, with 14 bases left in between.

V gene TRBV6-5 combines with J gene TRBJ2-1; D gene ambiguous. The ends were cut back, 5 bases at V and 4 bases at J, with 12 bases in the middle. The CDR3 covers 14 residues. Per the germline V gene, CDR1 is MNHEY and CDR2 is SVGAGI. The CDR3 sequence is CASSVSPAYNEQFF. The CDR3 coding sequence is TGTGCCAGCAGTGTGAGTCCCGCTTACAATGAGCAGTTCTTC.

This chain joins TRBV18 and TRBJ1-1, with TRBD1 matching 9 bases. With 6 bases clipped from V and 7 bases from J, the junction kept 3 bases outside the gene matches. The CDR3 has 12 residues. Per germline, CDR1 KGHSH and CDR2 LQKENI. In DNA form, the CDR3 reads TGTGCCAGCTCGGGACAGGGATATGAAGCTTTCTTT. The encoded protein is CASSGQGYEAFF. The variable domain in full, with the rest retrieved from reference TRBV18 and TRBJ1-1, is NAGVMQNPRHLVRRRGQEARLRCSPMKGHSHVYWYRQLPEEGLKFMVYLQKENIIDESGMPKERFSAEFPKEGPSILRIQQVVRGDSAAYFCASSGQGYEAFFGQGTRLTVV.

The CDR3 loop reads CASSYYRGRLQNTEAFF. CDR3 coding DNA: TGTGCCAGCAGCTACTACAGGGGAAGGTTGCAGAACACTGAAGCTTTCTTT. This chain connects TRBV11-2 to TRBJ1-1; 7 nucleotides match TRBD1. The ends lost 4 bases at V and 1 base at J; junction bases unmatched: 12. Germline V lookup: CDR1 SGHAT, CDR2 FQNNGV. The CDR3 extends over 17 amino acids.

The genes are TRBV4-1 and TRBJ2-7; 9 bases line up with TRBD2. Looked up from germline, CDR1 is MGHRA and CDR2 is YSYEKL. This CDR3 is 14 amino acids long. Losses at the gene ends were 4 bases for V and 3 bases for J; bases not matched to a gene: 4. The CDR3 DNA reads TGCGCCAGCAGCCCAGGGACTAGCAGCTACGAGCAGTACTTC. As protein: CASSPGTSSYEQYF.

The chain combines TRBV5-1 with TRBJ1-4; TRBD1 might be the D (6 bases). The germline CDR1 and CDR2 sequences are SGHRS and YFSETQ. V shed 0 bases and J shed 6 bases, with 15 bases lying between them. This CDR3 has 16 amino acids. The CDR3 region has the DNA TGCGCCAGCAGCTTGGCCCGGACAGAGACTTATGAAAAACTGTTTTTT. It translates to CASSLARTETYEKLFF.

The chain uses TRBV7-2 and TRBJ2-7, with a weak D call TRBD2 (6 bases). V was pared by 0 bases and J by 3 bases, with 9 bases between. CDR3 length equals 14 residues. Germline loops: CDR1 SGHTA, CDR2 FQGNSA. CDR3 DNA sequence: TGTGCCAGCAGCTTAGCTAGCGGCCACTACGAGCAGTACTTC. It specifies CASSLASGHYEQYF.

Notes on this clone: This same CDR3 is encoded by further DNA sequences in the sample. This chain connects TRBV6-1 to TRBJ1-4; D possibly corresponds to TRBD1 (5 bases). Germline V gene sequence: CDR1 MNHNS, CDR2 SASEGT. The CDR3 runs 14 residues. Trimming removed 4 bases at V and 2 bases at J, with 8 bases between. This CDR3 is CASSVGGTNEKLFF. The CDR3 nucleotides read TGTGCCAGCAGTGTCGGGGGGACTAATGAAAAACTGTTTTTT.

The genes are TRBV15 and TRBJ2-1, with 13 positions matching TRBD2. The germline V gene has CDR1 LNHNV and CDR2 YYDKDF (reference sequence). V shed 3 bases and J 8 bases; nucleotides not matched to a gene: 7. CDR3 length: 16 amino acids. This chain's CDR3 is CATSSGLAGAMDEQFF. In DNA form, the CDR3 reads TGTGCCACCAGCAGTGGACTAGCGGGAGCTATGGATGAGCAGTTCTTC.

As for this clone: Other DNA sequences within the sample encode an identical CDR3. The gene calls are TRBV5-1 and TRBJ1-2; TRBD1 might be the D (5 bases). Germline V CDR1 and CDR2: SGHRS, YFSETQ. The CDR3 contains 13 residues. The germline V and J ends were trimmed by 1 base and 3 bases, with 7 bases remaining between them. CDR3 sequence reads: CASSLQGDYGYTF. Written as DNA, the CDR3 is TGCGCCAGCAGCTTGCAGGGCGACTATGGCTACACCTTC.

The chain carries TRBV7-6 and TRBJ1-4; D ambiguous. V lost 2 bases, J lost 0 bases, and 16 bases lay in between. This CDR3 has 18 amino acids. Germline V gives CDR1 SGHVS, CDR2 FNYEAQ. The CDR3 coding sequence is TGTGCCAGCAGCTTAAGTTTCGGGCAGTGGGCAACTAATGAAAAACTGTTTTTT. Protein product: CASSLSFGQWATNEKLFF.

V gene TRBV5-1 combines with J gene TRBJ2-2; 7 positions agree with TRBD2. The trim removed 0 bases at V and 1 base at J, leaving 6 bases unmatched. The CDR3 consists of 17 residues. CDR1 and CDR2 from the germline V gene are SGHRS and YFSETQ. The chain's CDR3 is CASSLAGLAVNTGELFF. Written as DNA, the CDR3 is TGCGCCAGCAGCTTGGCCGGGCTAGCGGTGAACACCGGGGAGCTGTTTTTT.

The chain carries TRBV9 and TRBJ1-2; 7 bases map to TRBD1. The CDR3 is 16 amino acids. Germline lookup yields CDR1 SGDLS and CDR2 YYNGEE. The V segment lost 1 base and the J segment 0 bases; nucleotides outside the gene matches: 6. CDR3 loop: CASSVRGDRANYGYTF. CDR3 nucleotides: TGTGCCAGCAGCGTAAGAGGGGACAGAGCTAACTATGGCTACACCTTC.

Points on this clone: Other DNA sequences within the sample encode an identical CDR3. The chain recombines TRBV9 with TRBJ2-7; D remains ambiguous. Germline CDR1 and CDR2: SGDLS and YYNGEE. The CDR3 runs to 14 residues. V lost 0 bases and J lost 0, with 7 bases in between. CDR3 sequence reads: CASSVGHSSYEQYF. In DNA form, the CDR3 reads TGTGCCAGCAGCGTAGGACACAGCTCCTACGAGCAGTACTTC.

The CDR3 DNA sequence: TGCGCCAGCAGCTCGGGACAGATAAGCTCCTACGAGCAGTACTTC. It translates to CASSSGQISSYEQYF. The chain is built from TRBV5-1 and TRBJ2-7; 7 positions match TRBD1. This CDR3 comprises 15 residues. J was trimmed by 0 bases and V by 3 bases; bases with no gene match: 6. CDR1 and CDR2 from the germline V gene are SGHRS and YFSETQ. The full variable domain, with the rest looked up from reference TRBV5-1 and TRBJ2-7, is KAGVTQTPRYLIKTRGQQVTLSCSPISGHRSVSWYQQTPGQGLQFLFEYFSETQRNKGNFPGRFSGRQFSNSRSEMNVSTLELGDSALYLCASSSGQISSYEQYFGPGTRLTVT.

The chain carries TRBV5-6 and TRBJ1-4; no firm D call. V lost 3 bases and J 8 bases, leaving 17 bases between the germline ends. Germline assignment: CDR1 SGHDT and CDR2 YYEEEE. The CDR3 has 15 amino acids. The CDR3 reads CASSWWGLRGEKLFF. DNA for the CDR3: TGTGCCAGCAGCTGGTGGGGTCTGCGCGGCGAAAAACTGTTTTTT.

The chain has TRBV28 and TRBJ2-4; D might be TRBD1 (5 bases). Germline V gene data show CDR1 as MDHEN and CDR2 as SYDVKM. The CDR3 covers 16 residues. V was pared by 6 bases and J by 0 bases, with 15 bases between. CDR3 residues: CASSSRRVSAKNIQYF. Written as DNA, the CDR3 is TGTGCCAGCAGCTCCCGCAGGGTCTCAGCCAAAAACATTCAGTACTTC.

A single count supports this clone. J is TRBJ2-5 and V is TRBV7-3, with D uncertain. The germline V gene has CDR1 SGHTA and CDR2 FQGTGA. The CDR3 is made up of 13 amino acids. V lost 4 bases and J 2 bases, leaving 8 bases between the germline ends. CDR3 in amino acids: CASSSAGQETQYF. Written as DNA, the CDR3 is TGTGCCAGCAGCTCAGCAGGACAAGAGACCCAGTACTTC.

The chain is built from TRBV7-6 and TRBJ2-2; D might be TRBD1 (6 bases). Per germline, CDR1 SGHVS and CDR2 FNYEAQ. With 2 bases removed from V and 6 bases from J, the gap between germline ends came to 13 bases. The CDR3 is 15 residues long. The CDR3 DNA is TGTGCCAGCAGCTTACTTGGGCAGGGGTCCGGGGAGCTGTTTTTT. Protein: CASSLLGQGSGELFF. Looking up the rest from reference TRBV7-6 and TRBJ2-2 gives the full variable domain: GAGVSQSPRYKVTKRGQDVALRCDPISGHVSLYWYRQALGQGPEFLTYFNYEAQQDKSGLPNDRFSAERPEGSISTLTIQRTEQRDSAMYRCASSLLGQGSGELFFGEGSRLTVL.

A note on this clone: Other DNA sequences of this sample code for an identical CDR3. The chain employs TRBV5-1 and TRBJ2-3; D remains ambiguous. The CDR3 runs 15 residues. V lost 0 bases, J lost 1 base, and 9 bases lay in between. Germline V gene data show CDR1 as SGHRS and CDR2 as YFSETQ. The CDR3 loop is CASSLALGGTDTQYF. CDR3 DNA sequence: TGCGCCAGCAGCTTGGCTCTAGGAGGCACAGATACGCAGTATTTT. Full variable domain (missing parts from reference TRBV5-1 and TRBJ2-3): KAGVTQTPRYLIKTRGQQVTLSCSPISGHRSVSWYQQTPGQGLQFLFEYFSETQRNKGNFPGRFSGRQFSNSRSEMNVSTLELGDSALYLCASSLALGGTDTQYFGPGTRLTVL.

This clone is a singleton in its sample. The rearrangement uses TRBV27 and TRBJ2-7; tentative D call: TRBD1 (6 bases). CDR3 size: 13 residues. V gave up 5 bases and J gave up 5 bases, with 13 bases separating them. CDR1 and CDR2 (germline): MNHEY, SMNVEV (reference sequence). CDR3 DNA sequence: TGTGCCAGCAGTCTCCTACAGGGTGACGAGCAGTACTTC. Amino acids: CASSLLQGDEQYF.

This chain joins TRBV28 and TRBJ2-5; D may be TRBD1 (6 bases). The germline gives CDR1 MDHEN, CDR2 SYDVKM. Trimming stripped 7 bases from V and 5 bases from J, with 17 bases between. There are 14 residues in the CDR3. CDR3 sequence reads: CASISGVVPETQYF. The CDR3 DNA sequence: TGTGCCAGCATTTCAGGGGTTGTTCCGGAGACCCAGTACTTC. Combining the CDR3 with reference TRBV28 and TRBJ2-5 gives the whole variable domain DVKVTQSSRYLVKRTGEKVFLECVQDMDHENMFWYRQDPGLGLRLIYFSYDVKMKEKGDIPEGYSVSREKKERFSLILESASTNQTSMYLCASISGVVPETQYFGPGTRLLVL.

V usage is TRBV10-3 and J usage is TRBJ2-7, with 10 bases matching TRBD1. Germline values: CDR1 ENHRY, CDR2 SYGVKD. Unmatched junction bases numbered 6, after V lost 2 bases and J lost 5 bases. The CDR3 spans 15 residues. CDR3 sequence reads: CAISEVTGGMDEQYF. The CDR3 nucleotides read TGTGCCATCAGTGAGGTGACAGGGGGCATGGACGAGCAGTACTTC.

This clone was counted between two and nine times. This chain connects TRBV11-1 to TRBJ1-1; D remains ambiguous. Germline loops: CDR1 SGHAT, CDR2 FQDESV (reference sequence). This CDR3 has 11 residues. V was pared by 8 bases and J by 6 bases, with 10 bases between. The CDR3 spells CASSRLPEAFF. The DNA of the CDR3 is TGTGCCAGCTCCCGGCTACCTGAAGCTTTCTTT.